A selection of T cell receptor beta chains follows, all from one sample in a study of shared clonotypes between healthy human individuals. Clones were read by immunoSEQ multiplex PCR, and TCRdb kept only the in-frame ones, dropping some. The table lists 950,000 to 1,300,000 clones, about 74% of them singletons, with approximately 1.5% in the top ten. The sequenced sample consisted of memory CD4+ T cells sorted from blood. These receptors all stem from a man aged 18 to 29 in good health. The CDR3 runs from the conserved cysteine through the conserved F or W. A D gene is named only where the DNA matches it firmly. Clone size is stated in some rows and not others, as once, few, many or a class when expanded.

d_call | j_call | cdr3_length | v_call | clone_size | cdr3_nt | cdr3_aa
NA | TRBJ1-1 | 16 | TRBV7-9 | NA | TGTGCCAGCAGCCCTCTGGGATGGGGGGGGAACACTGAAGCTTTCTTT | CASSPLGWGGNTEAFF
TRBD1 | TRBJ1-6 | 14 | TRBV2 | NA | TGTGCCAGCAATGGACAGGCAGATAATTCACCCCTCCACTTT | CASNGQADNSPLHF
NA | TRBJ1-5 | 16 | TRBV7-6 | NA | TGTGCCAGCAGCTTAGCCGGGCCGGACAGCAATCAGCCCCAGCATTTT | CASSLAGPDSNQPQHF
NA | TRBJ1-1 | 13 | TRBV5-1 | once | TGCGCCAGCAGCTTGGAGGGGCAGTTTGAAGCTTTCTTT | CASSLEGQFEAFF
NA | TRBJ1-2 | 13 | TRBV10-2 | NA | TGCGCCAGCACGAGGGGGGGGAACTATGGCTACACCTTC | CASTRGGNYGYTF
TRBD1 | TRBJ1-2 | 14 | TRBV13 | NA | TGTGCCAGCAGCCCGGCCGGGACAGGGCGAGGCTACACCTTC | CASSPAGTGRGYTF
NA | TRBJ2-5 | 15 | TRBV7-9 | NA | TGTGCCAGCACCCCCTCGCAGGGTCAAATGGAGACCCAGTACTTC | CASTPSQGQMETQYF
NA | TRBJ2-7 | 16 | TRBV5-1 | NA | TGCGCCAGCAGCTTGGCCCCCGAACGAGAAGGCCACGAGCAGTACTTC | CASSLAPEREGHEQYF
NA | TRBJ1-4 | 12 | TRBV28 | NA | TGTGCCAGCAGTTTGGGGGAGAGAAAACTGTTTTTT | CASSLGERKLFF
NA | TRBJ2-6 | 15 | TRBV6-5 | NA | TGTGCCAGCAGTGGAGGGGATTACGGGGCCAACGTCCTGACTTTC | CASSGGDYGANVLTF
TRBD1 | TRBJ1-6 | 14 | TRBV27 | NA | TGTGCCAGCAGTTTAAGACAGGGTGGTTCACCCCTCCACTTT | CASSLRQGGSPLHF
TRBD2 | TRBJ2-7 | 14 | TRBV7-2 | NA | TGTGCCAGCAGACCTAGCGGGAATGCCTACGAGCAGTACTTC | CASRPSGNAYEQYF
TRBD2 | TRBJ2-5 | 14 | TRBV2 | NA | TGTGCCAGCAGTTCGGGACTAGCGGGAGGGAACCAGTACTTC | CASSSGLAGGNQYF
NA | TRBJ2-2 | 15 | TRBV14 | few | TGTGCCAGCAGCCAAGGTCAGGGGTACACCGGGGAGCTGTTTTTT | CASSQGQGYTGELFF
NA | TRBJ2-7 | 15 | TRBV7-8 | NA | TGTGCCAGCAGCTTAGTACCTGGGGGTTCCTACGAGCAGTACTTC | CASSLVPGGSYEQYF
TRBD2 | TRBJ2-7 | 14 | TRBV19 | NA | TGTGCCAGTAGTACTAGCGGGAACTCCTACGAGCAGTACTTC | CASSTSGNSYEQYF
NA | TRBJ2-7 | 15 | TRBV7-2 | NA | TGTGCCAGCAGCTTAGAATGGGGGGCGCAATACGAGCAGTACTTC | CASSLEWGAQYEQYF
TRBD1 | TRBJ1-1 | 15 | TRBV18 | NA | TGTGCCAGCTCACCGGGACAGACCATGAACACTGAAGCTTTCTTT | CASSPGQTMNTEAFF
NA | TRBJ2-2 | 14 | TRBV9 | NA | TGTGCCAGCAGCCCGGACAGGAACACCGGGGAGCTGTTTTTT | CASSPDRNTGELFF
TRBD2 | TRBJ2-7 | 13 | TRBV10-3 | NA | TGTGCCATCACTGGGCGGGGGGGCTACGAGCAGTACTTC | CAITGRGGYEQYF
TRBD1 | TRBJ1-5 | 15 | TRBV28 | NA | TGTGCCAGCAGAGGGGGGGACAGGGAGGGTCAGCCCCAGCATTTT | CASRGGDREGQPQHF
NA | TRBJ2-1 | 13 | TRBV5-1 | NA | TGCGCCAGCAGCGCAGAGGTGTACAATGAGCAGTTCTTC | CASSAEVYNEQFF
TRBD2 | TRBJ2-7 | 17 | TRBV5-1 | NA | TGCGCCAGCAGCTTTCAGCCGGGACTAGCGGGAGTCGGCGAGCAGTACTTC | CASSFQPGLAGVGEQYF
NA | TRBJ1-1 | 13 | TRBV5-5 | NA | TGTGCCAGCAGCTCGCAGGGAAACACTGAAGCTTTCTTT | CASSSQGNTEAFF
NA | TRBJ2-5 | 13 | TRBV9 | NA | TGTGCCAGCAGTTTACCGCCCCAAGAGACCCAGTACTTC | CASSLPPQETQYF
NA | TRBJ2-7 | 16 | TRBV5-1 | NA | TGCGCCAGCACCTCCCGCGCCGGACTACCAAAGGACGAGCAGTACTTC | CASTSRAGLPKDEQYF
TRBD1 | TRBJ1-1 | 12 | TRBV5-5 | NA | TGTGCCAGGACAGGGCTCGCCACTGAAGCTTTCTTT | CARTGLATEAFF
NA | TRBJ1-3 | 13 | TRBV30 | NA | TGTGCGACAGAACAAATCTCTGGAAACACCATATATTTT | CATEQISGNTIYF
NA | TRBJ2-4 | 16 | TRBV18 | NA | TGTGCCAGCTCACCACCGAGTCTAGGGCAGGGAAACATTCAGTACTTC | CASSPPSLGQGNIQYF
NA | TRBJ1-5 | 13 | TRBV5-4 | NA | TGTGCCAGCAGCCTGATCTGGGACCAGCCCCAGCATTTT | CASSLIWDQPQHF